Following are 15 T cell receptor beta chains from one sample sequenced in a study of OX40 agonist ivuxolimab in advanced cancers. Assay used: immunoSEQ multiplex PCR; TCRdb lists only in-frame clones, some missing. The sample holds 30,000 to 45,000 clones; 82% are singletons and the top ten take 1.8%. This material consisted of CD4+ or CD8+ T cells sorted from blood, taken in a trial of the OX40 agonist ivuxolimab. The source of these receptors is an adult with an advanced solid tumor such as melanoma, head and neck, liver or kidney cancer.

The chain uses TRBV30 and TRBJ1-4, with a weak D call TRBD1 (5 bases). V gave up 3 bases and J gave up 1 base, with 12 bases separating them. This CDR3 spans 15 amino acids. Looked up from germline, CDR1 is GTSNPN and CDR2 is SVGIG (reference sequence). Here the CDR3 DNA reads TGTGCCTGGAGGCCAAACAGGCGAACTAATGAAAAACTGTTTTTT. Its protein is CAWRPNRRTNEKLFF.

The chain employs TRBV7-9 and TRBJ1-2; possible D gene TRBD1, 5 bases. V dropped 5 bases and J dropped 1 base, with 8 bases sitting between them. CDR3 length: 13 amino acids. CDR1 and CDR2 from the germline V gene are SEHNR and FQNEAQ (reference sequence). The CDR3 bases are TGTGCCAGCAGCCTACAGGTTAACTATGGCTACACCTTC. This codes for CASSLQVNYGYTF.

This rearrangement joins TRBV14 to TRBJ1-1, with D perhaps matching TRBD1 (6 bases). Germline CDR1 is SGHDN and CDR2 is FVKESK. This CDR3 contains 15 residues. The germline V and J ends were trimmed by 1 base and 10 bases, with 19 bases remaining between them. CDR3 DNA sequence: TGTGCCAGCAGCCAAGCTAACACAGGGAGTGGGAGAGCTTTCTTT. It encodes CASSQANTGSGRAFF.

The chain is built from TRBV9 and TRBJ2-3; D unclear. The CDR3 extends over 13 amino acids. Germline CDR1 and CDR2: SGDLS and YYNGEE. Trimming removed 0 bases at V and 6 bases at J, with 8 bases between. CDR3 residues: CASSVVMWDTQYF. The CDR3 bases are TGTGCCAGCAGCGTAGTAATGTGGGATACGCAGTATTTT.

The chain has TRBV18 and TRBJ1-2; D uncertain. CDR1 is KGHSH, CDR2 LQKENI, per germline. V lost 3 bases to trimming and J lost 9 bases, with 20 bases between them. The CDR3 spans 15 residues. In DNA form, the CDR3 reads TGTGCCAGCTCACCGTTAGCGGCGGACGGAGTCAGCTACACCTTC. Protein product: CASSPLAADGVSYTF. Full variable domain (rest looked up from reference TRBV18 and TRBJ1-2): NAGVMQNPRHLVRRRGQEARLRCSPMKGHSHVYWYRQLPEEGLKFMVYLQKENIIDESGMPKERFSAEFPKEGPSILRIQQVVRGDSAAYFCASSPLAADGVSYTFGSGTRLTVV.

The V call is TRBV5-1, the J call TRBJ1-5, with D maybe TRBD1 (6 bases). The CDR3 runs 15 residues. Germline CDR1 reads SGHRS; CDR2 reads YFSETQ. Trimming cost V 0 bases and J 6 bases, with 13 bases left between them. In nucleotides, the CDR3 is TGCGCCAGCAGCTTGGAGTCAGGGGCGGGTCAGCCCCAGCATTTT. It translates to CASSLESGAGQPQHF. Filled out from reference TRBV5-1 and TRBJ1-5, the complete variable domain reads KAGVTQTPRYLIKTRGQQVTLSCSPISGHRSVSWYQQTPGQGLQFLFEYFSETQRNKGNFPGRFSGRQFSNSRSEMNVSTLELGDSALYLCASSLESGAGQPQHFGDGTRLSIL.

The V call is TRBV7-8, the J call TRBJ2-2; 12 positions agree with TRBD2. Germline values: CDR1 SGHVS, CDR2 FQNEAQ. V trimming: 5 bases; J trimming: 6 bases; junction bases outside the gene matches: 7. The CDR3 covers 16 residues. The DNA of the CDR3 is TGTGCCAGCAGCGCAACTAGCGGGGGGTCGTCCGGGGAGCTGTTTTTT. Its translation is CASSATSGGSSGELFF.

This rearrangement joins TRBV19 to TRBJ2-7, with a possible D match to TRBD2 (5 bases). V lost 5 bases and J 1 base, leaving 12 bases between the germline ends. Per the germline V gene, CDR1 is LNHDA and CDR2 is SQIVND (reference sequence). This CDR3 spans 14 amino acids. CDR3: CASSYEGRSYEQYF. The DNA of the CDR3 is TGTGCCAGTAGTTATGAGGGTCGGTCCTACGAGCAGTACTTC.

The chain combines TRBV9 with TRBJ1-4, with D possibly being TRBD1 (5 bases). CDR3 length: 15 residues. The germline V and J ends were trimmed by 4 bases and 7 bases, with 17 bases remaining between them. The germline gives CDR1 SGDLS, CDR2 YYNGEE. CDR3 nucleotide sequence: TGTGCCAGCAGCCCCGGACAAGGGCAGGCTGAAAAACTGTTTTTT. Amino acid sequence: CASSPGQGQAEKLFF.

This clone was seen more than once but under ten times. The chain combines TRBV2 with TRBJ2-6, with D perhaps being TRBD1 or TRBD2 (5 bases each). The CDR3 extends over 16 amino acids. V shed 7 bases and J shed 0 bases, with 13 bases lying between them. Germline lookup yields CDR1 SNHLY and CDR2 FYNNEI. The CDR3 loop is CASTWDGHSGANVLTF. The CDR3, as DNA: TGTGCCAGCACATGGGACGGGCACTCTGGGGCCAACGTCCTGACTTTC.

This chain links TRBV7-9 with TRBJ2-2, with a tentative D call TRBD2 (6 bases). This CDR3 region has 17 residues. Germline lookup yields CDR1 SEHNR and CDR2 FQNEAQ (reference sequence). V lost 4 bases to trimming and J lost 4 bases, with 19 bases between them. The CDR3 reads CASSSKSGTLATGELFF. Here the CDR3 DNA reads TGTGCCAGCAGCTCCAAGTCCGGGACTCTCGCCACCGGGGAGCTGTTTTTT.

V usage is TRBV2 and J usage is TRBJ2-1, with TRBD2 identical over 10 bases. Germline V gene data show CDR1 as SNHLY and CDR2 as FYNNEI. The CDR3 has 12 amino acids. The V segment lost 7 bases and the J segment 6 bases; nucleotides outside the gene matches: 0. The CDR3: CASKRGGNEQFF. The CDR3 DNA follows: TGTGCCAGCAAGCGGGGGGGCAATGAGCAGTTCTTC.

CDR3 nucleotides: TGTGCCAGCACTCCACCGACCGGACAGGGGGTTTTTAAGGCCCAGTACTTC. As protein: CASTPPTGQGVFKAQYF. This sequence joins TRBV6-7 and TRBJ2-5; TRBD1 agrees at 10 bases. TRBV6-7 is filed as an ORF, its function uncertain. V lost 7 bases and J lost 9; bases outside the gene matches: 20. The CDR3 totals 17 residues.

This chain uses TRBV4-1 with TRBJ1-6; D is unresolved. CDR3 size: 14 residues. The V and J ends lost 0 bases and 8 bases respectively, with 8 bases between them. Germline lookup yields CDR1 MGHRA and CDR2 YSYEKL. CDR3 nucleotides: TGCGCCAGCAGCCAAGAACGAAGAGATTCACCCCTCCACTTT. This encodes CASSQERRDSPLHF.

This chain uses TRBV11-2 with TRBJ1-1; D uncertain. Between the trimmed V and J ends, which lost 2 bases and 4 bases, there was a span of 17 bases. The CDR3 is made up of 16 amino acids. CDR1 SGHAT and CDR2 FQNNGV come from the germline V gene. The CDR3 nucleotides read TGTGCCAGCAGCTTAATCCGAGCCCGGGAGGGCACTGAAGCTTTCTTT. Translated, it gives CASSLIRAREGTEAFF.